This T cell receptor beta chain was captured by sequencing in a study of human T cells and chemical hapten exposure. TCRdb re-analysed the RACE reads in MiXCR, keeping a single row per CDR3 protein. The profile shows under 400,000 distinct CDR3 sequences, around 5.5% of them singletons. Time point reported: pre-sensitization, week 0. Treatment specified: therapeutic diphenylcyclopropenone sensitization with weekly scalp DPC. The CDR3 is 13 residues long. The germline V and J ends were trimmed by 3 bases and 3 bases, with 9 bases remaining between them. Germline CDR1 is SGDLS and CDR2 is YYNGEE. This sequence was found in a woman aged 50 to 65 with alopecia areata. Some clones in this sample may be carry-over from other donors' samples. The V call is TRBV9, the J call TRBJ1-2, with D unresolved. Source: whole blood, taken in connection with sensitization to the hapten diphenylcyclopropenone (DPC). The CDR3 sequence is CASSGTGHYGYTF. CDR3 bases: TGTGCCAGCAGCGGGACCGGCCACTATGGCTACACCTTC.